This T cell receptor beta chain was retrieved from a study of shared clonotypes between healthy human individuals. This clone was detected only a few times. In the source study's methods: There were no quality scores in the junction-only immunoSEQ sequences, so filtering differed. Profiling relied on immunoSEQ multiplex PCR, and the TCRdb table lists in-frame clones only, not all of them. The DNA was the basis for D and trimming; V, J and clone size are from that table. The sample lists some 450,000 clones; about 74% were seen once. This CDR3 has 16 amino acids. Germline V gene data show CDR1 as MNHEY and CDR2 as SMNVEV (reference sequence). Trimming took off 6 bases at V and 0 bases at J, with 14 bases between the two ends.

The sequencing input was PBMCs. This sequence joins TRBV27 and TRBJ2-2, with D maybe TRBD1 (6 bases). This clonotype was obtained from a woman in her thirties or forties in good health. Some clones in this sample may be carry-over from other donors' samples. The CDR3 DNA reads TGTGCCAGCAGCCCCCGGACAGTCCCGAACACCGGGGAGCTGTTTTTT. Protein sequence: CASSPRTVPNTGELFF.